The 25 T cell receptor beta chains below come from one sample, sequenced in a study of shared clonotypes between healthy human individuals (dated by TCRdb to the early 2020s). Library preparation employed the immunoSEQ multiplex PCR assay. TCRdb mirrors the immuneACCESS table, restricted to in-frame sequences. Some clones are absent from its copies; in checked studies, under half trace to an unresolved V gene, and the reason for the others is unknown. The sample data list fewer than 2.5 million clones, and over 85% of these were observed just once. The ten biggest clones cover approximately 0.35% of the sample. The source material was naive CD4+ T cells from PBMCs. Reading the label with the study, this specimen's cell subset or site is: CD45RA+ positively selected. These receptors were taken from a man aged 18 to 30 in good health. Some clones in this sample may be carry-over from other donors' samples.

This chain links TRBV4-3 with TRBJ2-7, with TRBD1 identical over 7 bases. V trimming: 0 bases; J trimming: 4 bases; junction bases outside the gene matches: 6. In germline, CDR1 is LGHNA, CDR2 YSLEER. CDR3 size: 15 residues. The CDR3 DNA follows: TGCGCCAGCAGCCAAGAGAACAGGGGTGGGTACGAGCAGTACTTC. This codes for CASSQENRGGYEQYF.

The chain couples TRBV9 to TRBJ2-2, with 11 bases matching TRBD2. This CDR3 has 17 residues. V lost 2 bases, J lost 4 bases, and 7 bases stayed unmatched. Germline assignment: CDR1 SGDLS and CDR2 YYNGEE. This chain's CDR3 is CASSVGRLAGGTGELFF. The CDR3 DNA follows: TGTGCCAGCAGCGTGGGGCGGCTAGCGGGAGGCACCGGGGAGCTGTTTTTT.

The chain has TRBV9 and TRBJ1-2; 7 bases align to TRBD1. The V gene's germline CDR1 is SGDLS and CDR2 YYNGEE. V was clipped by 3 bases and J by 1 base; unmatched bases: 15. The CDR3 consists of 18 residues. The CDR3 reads CASSASTKDRPNNYGYTF. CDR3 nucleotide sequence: TGTGCCAGCAGCGCCTCAACGAAGGACAGGCCTAATAACTATGGCTACACCTTC.

In DNA form, the CDR3 reads TGTGCCAGCAGTGAATTTGAGCGGACTGGCTCCGGGGAGCTGTTTTTT. Its protein is CASSEFERTGSGELFF. The chain combines TRBV25-1 with TRBJ2-2, with D possibly matching TRBD2 (5 bases). Per germline, CDR1 MGHDK and CDR2 SYGVNS. The CDR3 totals 16 residues. Trimming removed 1 base at V and 6 bases at J, with 15 bases between.

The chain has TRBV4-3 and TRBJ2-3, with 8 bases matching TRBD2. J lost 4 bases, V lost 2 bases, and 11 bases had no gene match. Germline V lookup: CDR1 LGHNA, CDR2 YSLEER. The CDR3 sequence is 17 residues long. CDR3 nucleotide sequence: TGCGCCAGCAGCCAAAGAAGGGGTAGCGGGAAATCAGATACGCAGTATTTT. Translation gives CASSQRRGSGKSDTQYF.

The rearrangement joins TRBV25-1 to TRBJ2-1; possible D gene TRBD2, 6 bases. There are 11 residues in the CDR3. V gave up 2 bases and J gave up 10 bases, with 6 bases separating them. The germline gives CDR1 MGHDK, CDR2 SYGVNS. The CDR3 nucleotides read TGTGCCAGCAGTGAAGCGGGGGAGCAGTTCTTC. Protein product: CASSEAGEQFF.

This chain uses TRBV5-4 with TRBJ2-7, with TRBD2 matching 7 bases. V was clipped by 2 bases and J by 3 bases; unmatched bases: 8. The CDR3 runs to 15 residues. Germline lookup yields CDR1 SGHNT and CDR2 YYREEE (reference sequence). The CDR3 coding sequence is TGTGCCAGCAGCTTCACGGGAGGTTCAATCTACGAGCAGTACTTC. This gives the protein CASSFTGGSIYEQYF.

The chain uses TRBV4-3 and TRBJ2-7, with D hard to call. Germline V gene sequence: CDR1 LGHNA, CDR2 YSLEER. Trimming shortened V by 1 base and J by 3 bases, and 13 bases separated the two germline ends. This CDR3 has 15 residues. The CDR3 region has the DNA TGCGCCAGCAGCCAAGCGGCCAGATCCTACTACGAGCAGTACTTC. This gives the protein CASSQAARSYYEQYF.

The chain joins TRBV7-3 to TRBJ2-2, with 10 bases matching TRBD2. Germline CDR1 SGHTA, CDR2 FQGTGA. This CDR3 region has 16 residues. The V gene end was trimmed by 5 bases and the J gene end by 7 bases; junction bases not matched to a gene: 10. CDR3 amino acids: CASSTSGRAFGGELFF. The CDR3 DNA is TGTGCCAGCAGCACGAGCGGGAGGGCCTTCGGCGGGGAGCTGTTTTTT.

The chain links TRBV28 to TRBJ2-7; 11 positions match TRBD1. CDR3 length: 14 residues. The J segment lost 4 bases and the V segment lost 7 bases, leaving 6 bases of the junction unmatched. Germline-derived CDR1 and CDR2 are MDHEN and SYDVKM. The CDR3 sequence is CASKTGTGGYEQYF. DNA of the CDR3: TGTGCCAGCAAAACCGGGACAGGGGGGTACGAGCAGTACTTC.

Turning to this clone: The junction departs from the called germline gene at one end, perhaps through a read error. CDR3: CASREGLSGNTIYF. In DNA form, the CDR3 reads TGTGCCAGCAGGGAAGGACTGTCTGGAAACACCATATATTTT. The chain joins TRBV6-1 to TRBJ1-3; D not certain. Germline CDR1 MNHNS, CDR2 SASEGT. The CDR3 contains 14 residues.

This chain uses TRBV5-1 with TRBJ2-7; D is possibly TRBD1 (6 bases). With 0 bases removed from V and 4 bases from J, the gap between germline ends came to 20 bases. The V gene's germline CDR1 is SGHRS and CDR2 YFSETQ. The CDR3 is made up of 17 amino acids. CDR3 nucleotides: TGCGCCAGCAGCTTGGTCCAGGGGATAGCCTTACCTTACGAGCAGTACTTC. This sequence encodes CASSLVQGIALPYEQYF.

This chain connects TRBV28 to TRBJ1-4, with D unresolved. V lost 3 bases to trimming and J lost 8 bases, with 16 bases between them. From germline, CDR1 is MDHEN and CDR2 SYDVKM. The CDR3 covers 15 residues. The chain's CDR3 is CASSFRIGVREKLFF. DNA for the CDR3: TGTGCCAGCAGTTTTCGCATCGGGGTGAGGGAAAAACTGTTTTTT.

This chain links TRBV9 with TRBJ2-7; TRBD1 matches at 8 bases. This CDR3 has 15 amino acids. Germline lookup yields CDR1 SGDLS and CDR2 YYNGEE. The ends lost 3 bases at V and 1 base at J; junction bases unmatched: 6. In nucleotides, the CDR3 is TGTGCCAGCAGCGCCGGGACAGGTACTTCCTACGAGCAGTACTTC. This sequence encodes CASSAGTGTSYEQYF.

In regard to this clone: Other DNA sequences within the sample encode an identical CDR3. The CDR3 spells CSAGGYNEQFF. The CDR3 DNA is TGCAGTGCCGGAGGCTACAATGAGCAGTTCTTC. The rearrangement uses TRBV20-1 and TRBJ2-1; tentative D call: TRBD2 (5 bases). The CDR3 has 11 residues. V was cut by 6 bases and J by 3 bases, with 6 bases left in between. Germline loops: CDR1 DFQATT, CDR2 SNEGSKA (reference sequence).

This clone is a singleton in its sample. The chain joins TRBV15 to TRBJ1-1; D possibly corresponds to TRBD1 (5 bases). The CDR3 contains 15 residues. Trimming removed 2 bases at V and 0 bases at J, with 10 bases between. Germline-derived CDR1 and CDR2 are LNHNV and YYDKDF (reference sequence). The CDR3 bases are TGTGCCACCAGCAGATTGACAGCCCTGAACACTGAAGCTTTCTTT. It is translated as CATSRLTALNTEAFF.

The CDR3 spells CASSITSSSYNEQFF. The CDR3 DNA sequence: TGTGCCAGTAGTATTACCTCAAGCTCCTACAATGAGCAGTTCTTC. The genes are TRBV19 and TRBJ2-1; no reliable D call. Trimming cost V 3 bases and J 0 bases, with 9 bases left between them. The CDR3 runs to 15 residues. The germline CDR1 and CDR2 sequences are LNHDA and SQIVND (reference sequence).

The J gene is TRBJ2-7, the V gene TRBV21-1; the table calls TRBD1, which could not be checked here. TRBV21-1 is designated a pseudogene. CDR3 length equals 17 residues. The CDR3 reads CASSKAVIKGASYEQYF. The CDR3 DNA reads TGTGCCAGCAGCAAAGCCGTTATTAAAGGGGCTTCCTACGAGCAGTACTTC.

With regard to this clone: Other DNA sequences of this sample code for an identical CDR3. The CDR3 is CASSPGQGNQPQHF. In DNA, the CDR3 is TGCGCCAGCAGCCCGGGACAGGGAAATCAGCCCCAGCATTTT. V gene TRBV5-1 combines with J gene TRBJ1-5, with 9 bases lining up with TRBD1. V shed 4 bases and J 4 bases; nucleotides not matched to a gene: 3. There are 14 residues in the CDR3. Germline V gives CDR1 SGHRS, CDR2 YFSETQ.

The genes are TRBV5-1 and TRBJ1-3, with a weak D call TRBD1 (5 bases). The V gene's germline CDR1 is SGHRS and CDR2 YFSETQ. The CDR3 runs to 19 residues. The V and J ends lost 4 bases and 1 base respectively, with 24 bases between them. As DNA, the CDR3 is TGCGCCAGCAGCGTCGGTCAGGGACCTACTTTGGGGTCTGGAAACACCATATATTTT. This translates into CASSVGQGPTLGSGNTIYF.

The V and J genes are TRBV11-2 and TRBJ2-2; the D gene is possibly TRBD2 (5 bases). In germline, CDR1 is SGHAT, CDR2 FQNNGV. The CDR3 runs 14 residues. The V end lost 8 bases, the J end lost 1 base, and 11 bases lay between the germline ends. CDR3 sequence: CASGGRRNTGELFF. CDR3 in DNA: TGTGCCAGCGGAGGCCGTAGGAACACCGGGGAGCTGTTTTTT.

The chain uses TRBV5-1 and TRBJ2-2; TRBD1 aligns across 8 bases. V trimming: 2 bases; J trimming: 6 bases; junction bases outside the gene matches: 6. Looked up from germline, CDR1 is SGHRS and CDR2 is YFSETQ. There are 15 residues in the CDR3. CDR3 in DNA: TGCGCCAGCAGCTTAGGGACGACAGGGGCCGGGGAGCTGTTTTTT. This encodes CASSLGTTGAGELFF.

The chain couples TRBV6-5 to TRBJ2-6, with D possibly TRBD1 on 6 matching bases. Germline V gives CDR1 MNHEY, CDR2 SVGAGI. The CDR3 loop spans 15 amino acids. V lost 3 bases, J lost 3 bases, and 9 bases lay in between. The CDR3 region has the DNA TGTGCCAGCAGTTATCAGGGGCTTGGGGCCAACGTCCTGACTTTC. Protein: CASSYQGLGANVLTF.

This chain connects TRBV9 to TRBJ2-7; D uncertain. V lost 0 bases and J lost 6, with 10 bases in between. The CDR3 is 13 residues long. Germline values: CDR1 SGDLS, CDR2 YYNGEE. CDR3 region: CASSVDPKGEQYF. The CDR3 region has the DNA TGTGCCAGCAGCGTAGATCCGAAAGGCGAGCAGTACTTC.

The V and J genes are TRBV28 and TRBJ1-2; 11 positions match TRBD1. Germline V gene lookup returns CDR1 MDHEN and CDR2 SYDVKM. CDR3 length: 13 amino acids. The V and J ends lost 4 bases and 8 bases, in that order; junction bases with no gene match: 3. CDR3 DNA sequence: TGTGCCAGCAGTTCAGGACAGGGGGCGGGCTACACCTTC. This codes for CASSSGQGAGYTF.